The T cell receptor beta chain under discussion was sequenced for a study of cytomegalovirus exposure and HLA in healthy donors. CDR3 length: 13 residues. The V and J ends lost 6 bases and 0 bases respectively, with 10 bases between them. CDR1 is SQVTM and CDR2 is ANQGSEA in the germline V gene. This clone is medium-sized in the sample. The PCR was carried out with 60 Vbeta primers and 13 Jbeta primers. The method was immunoSEQ multiplex PCR; TCRdb's version includes in-frame clones alone and lacks a portion of them. The sample yields under 55,000 clones, over 60% seen once. Sequencing was performed on PBMCs. The sequence was obtained from a woman aged 25-40 years in good health and CMV-seronegative. V gene TRBV29-1 combines with J gene TRBJ2-3; TRBD1 might be the D (6 bases). CDR3 amino acids: CSVEDRSTDTQYF. In nucleotides, the CDR3 is TGCAGCGTGGAGGACAGAAGCACAGATACGCAGTATTTT.